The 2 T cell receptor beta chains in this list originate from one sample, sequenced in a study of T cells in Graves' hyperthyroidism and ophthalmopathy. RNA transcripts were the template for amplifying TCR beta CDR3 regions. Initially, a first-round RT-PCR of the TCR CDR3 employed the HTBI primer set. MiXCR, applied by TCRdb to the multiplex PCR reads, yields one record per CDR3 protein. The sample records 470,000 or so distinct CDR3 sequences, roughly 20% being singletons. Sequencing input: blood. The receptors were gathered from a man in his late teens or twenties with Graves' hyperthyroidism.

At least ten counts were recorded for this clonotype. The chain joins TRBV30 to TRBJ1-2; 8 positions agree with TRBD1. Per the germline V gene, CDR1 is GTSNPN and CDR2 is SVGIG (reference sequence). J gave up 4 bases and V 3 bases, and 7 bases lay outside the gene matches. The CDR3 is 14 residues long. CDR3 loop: CAWRRDRSTYGYTF. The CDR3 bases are TGTGCCTGGAGGCGGGACAGGTCAACCTATGGCTACACCTTC.

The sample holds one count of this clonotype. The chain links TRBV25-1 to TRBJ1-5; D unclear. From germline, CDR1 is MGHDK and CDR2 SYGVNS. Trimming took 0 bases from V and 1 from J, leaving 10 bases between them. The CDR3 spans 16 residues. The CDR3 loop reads CASSEYVPRSNQPQHF. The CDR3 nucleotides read TGTGCCAGCAGTGAATATGTCCCCAGGAGCAATCAGCCCCAGCATTTT. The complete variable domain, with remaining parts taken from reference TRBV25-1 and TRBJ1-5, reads EADIYQTPRYLVIGTGKKITLECSQTMGHDKMYWYQQDPGMELHLIHYSYGVNSTEKGDLSSESTVSRIRTEHFPLTLESARPSHTSQYLCASSEYVPRSNQPQHFGDGTRLSIL.